The present T cell receptor beta chain was sequenced within a study of immune evolution from preneoplasia to lung adenocarcinoma. This table comes from immunoSEQ multiplex PCR, and its TCRdb copy is limited to in-frame clones, with some not included. The sample includes some 4,700 clones, around 74% of them seen just once. After pathologic assessment, macro-dissection selected premalignant or tumor cells for extraction. The germline V gene has CDR1 SGHTA and CDR2 FQGNSA. V was pared by 5 bases and J by 8 bases, with 8 bases of the junction left unmatched. This CDR3 spans 14 amino acids. Study observations and caveats: T cell clonality was higher in KRAS-mutant than EGFR-mutant or wild-type nodules.

On this clone: Its target is not known.

The specimen sequenced was FFPE lung adenocarcinoma in situ tissue. V is TRBV7-2 and J is TRBJ2-1, with TRBD2 matching 8 bases. The clonotype originates from a person aged 60 to 80 with lung adenocarcinoma. The CDR3 sequence: CASSRERERYEQFF. In DNA form, the CDR3 reads TGTGCCAGCAGCCGGGAGCGGGAGCGATATGAGCAGTTCTTC.